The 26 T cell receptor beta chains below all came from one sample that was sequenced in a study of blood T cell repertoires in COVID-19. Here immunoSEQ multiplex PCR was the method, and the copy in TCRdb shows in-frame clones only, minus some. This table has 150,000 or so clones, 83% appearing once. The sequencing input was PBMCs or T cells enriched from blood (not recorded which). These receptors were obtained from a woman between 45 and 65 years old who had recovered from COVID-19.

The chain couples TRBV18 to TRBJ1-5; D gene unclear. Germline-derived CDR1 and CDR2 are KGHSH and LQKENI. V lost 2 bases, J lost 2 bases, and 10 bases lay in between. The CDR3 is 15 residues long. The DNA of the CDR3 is TGTGCCAGCTCACCAGAGAGGAGACGCAATCAGCCCCAGCATTTT. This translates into CASSPERRRNQPQHF.

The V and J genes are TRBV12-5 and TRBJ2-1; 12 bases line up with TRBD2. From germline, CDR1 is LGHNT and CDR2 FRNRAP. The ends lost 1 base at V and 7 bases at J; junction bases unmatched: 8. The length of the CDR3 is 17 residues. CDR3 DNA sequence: TGTGCTAGTGGTTTGGCCCCCCTAGCGGGGGGGCAAAATGAGCAGTTCTTC. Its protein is CASGLAPLAGGQNEQFF.

The CDR3 DNA reads TGTGCCAGCAGCCAGATACAGAGGGCGAACACTGAAGCTTTCTTT. Translated, it gives CASSQIQRANTEAFF. The chain uses TRBV14 and TRBJ1-1; D not resolved. V dropped 3 bases and J dropped 1 base, with 12 bases sitting between them. This CDR3 spans 15 amino acids. Per the germline V gene, CDR1 is SGHDN and CDR2 is FVKESK.

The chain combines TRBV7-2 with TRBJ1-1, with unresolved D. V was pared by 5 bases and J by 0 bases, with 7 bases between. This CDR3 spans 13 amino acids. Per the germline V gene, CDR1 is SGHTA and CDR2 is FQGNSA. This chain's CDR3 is CASSLGMNTEAFF. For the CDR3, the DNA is TGTGCCAGCAGCCTGGGCATGAACACTGAAGCTTTCTTT. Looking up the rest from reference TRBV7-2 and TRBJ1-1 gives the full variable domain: GAGVSQSPSNKVTEKGKDVELRCDPISGHTALYWYRQSLGQGLEFLIYFQGNSAPDKSGLPSDRFSAERTGGSVSTLTIQRTQQEDSAVYLCASSLGMNTEAFFGQGTRLTVV.

The CDR3 DNA is TGTGCCAGCAGCCCAAGCGACGTAGGACTGTTTTTT. Protein product: CASSPSDVGLFF. This chain connects TRBV7-9 to TRBJ1-4, with no clear D. V lost 5 bases, J lost 13 bases, and 14 bases lay in between. The V gene's germline CDR1 is SEHNR and CDR2 FQNEAQ (reference sequence). The CDR3 totals 12 residues.

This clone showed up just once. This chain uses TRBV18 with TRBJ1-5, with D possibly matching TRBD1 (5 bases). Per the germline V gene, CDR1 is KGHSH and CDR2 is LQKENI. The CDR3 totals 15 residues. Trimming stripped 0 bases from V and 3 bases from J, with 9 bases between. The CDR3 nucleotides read TGTGCCAGCTCACCACCGGCAGGGAACAATCAGCCCCAGCATTTT. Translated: CASSPPAGNNQPQHF.

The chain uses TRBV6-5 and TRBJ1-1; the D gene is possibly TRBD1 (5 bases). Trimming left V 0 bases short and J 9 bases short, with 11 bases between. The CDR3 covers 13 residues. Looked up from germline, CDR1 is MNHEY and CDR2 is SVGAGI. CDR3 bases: TGTGCCAGCAGTTACTCGCAGGGCCCCCAAGCTTTCTTT. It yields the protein CASSYSQGPQAFF.

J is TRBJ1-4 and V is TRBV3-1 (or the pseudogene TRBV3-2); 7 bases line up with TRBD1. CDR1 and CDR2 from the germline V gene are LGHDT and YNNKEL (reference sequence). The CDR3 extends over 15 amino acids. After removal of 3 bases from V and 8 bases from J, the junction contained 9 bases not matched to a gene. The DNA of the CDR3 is TGTGCCAGCAGCCAGATCGTAGGGGGCAAGGAAAAACTGTTTTTT. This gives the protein CASSQIVGGKEKLFF.

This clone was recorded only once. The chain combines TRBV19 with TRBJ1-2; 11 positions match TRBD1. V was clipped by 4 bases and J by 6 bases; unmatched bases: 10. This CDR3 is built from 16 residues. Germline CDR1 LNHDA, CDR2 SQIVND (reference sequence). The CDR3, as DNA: TGTGCCAGTAGTACTCGCCCGGGACAGGGGGTTCATGGCTACACCTTC. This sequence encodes CASSTRPGQGVHGYTF. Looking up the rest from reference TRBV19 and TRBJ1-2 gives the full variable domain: DGGITQSPKYLFRKEGQNVTLSCEQNLNHDAMYWYRQDPGQGLRLIYYSQIVNDFQKGDIAEGYSVSREKKESFPLTVTSAQKNPTAFYLCASSTRPGQGVHGYTFGSGTRLTVV.

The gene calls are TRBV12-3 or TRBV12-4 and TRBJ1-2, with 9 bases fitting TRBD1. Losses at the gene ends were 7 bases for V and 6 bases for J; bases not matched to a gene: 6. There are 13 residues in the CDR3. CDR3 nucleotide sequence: TGTGCCAGCAAACGGACAGGGGAGGATGGCTACACCTTC. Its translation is CASKRTGEDGYTF.

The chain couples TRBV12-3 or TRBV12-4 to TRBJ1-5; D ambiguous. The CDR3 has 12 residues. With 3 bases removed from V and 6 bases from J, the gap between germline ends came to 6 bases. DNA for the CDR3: TGTGCCAGCAGTTTCTTCCGTCAGCCCCAGCATTTT. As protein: CASSFFRQPQHF.

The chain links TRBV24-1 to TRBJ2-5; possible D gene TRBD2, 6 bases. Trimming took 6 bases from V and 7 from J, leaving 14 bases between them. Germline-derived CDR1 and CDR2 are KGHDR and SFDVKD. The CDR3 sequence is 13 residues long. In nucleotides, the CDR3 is TGTGCCACCAGTCCTGGACTAACGGGGACCCAGTACTTC. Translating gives CATSPGLTGTQYF.

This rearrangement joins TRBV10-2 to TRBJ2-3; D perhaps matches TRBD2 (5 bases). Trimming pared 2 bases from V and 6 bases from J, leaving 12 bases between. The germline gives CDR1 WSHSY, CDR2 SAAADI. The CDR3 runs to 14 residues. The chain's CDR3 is CASSEMGEWDTQYF. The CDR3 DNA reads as TGCGCCAGCAGTGAGATGGGAGAGTGGGATACGCAGTATTTT.

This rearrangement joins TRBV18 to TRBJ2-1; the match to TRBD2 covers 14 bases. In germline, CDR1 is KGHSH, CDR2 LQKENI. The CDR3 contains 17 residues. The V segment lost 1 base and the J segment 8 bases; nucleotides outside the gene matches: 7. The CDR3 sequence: CASSPRLTSGRGYEQFF. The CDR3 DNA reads TGTGCCAGCTCACCACGGTTGACTAGCGGGAGGGGCTATGAGCAGTTCTTC.

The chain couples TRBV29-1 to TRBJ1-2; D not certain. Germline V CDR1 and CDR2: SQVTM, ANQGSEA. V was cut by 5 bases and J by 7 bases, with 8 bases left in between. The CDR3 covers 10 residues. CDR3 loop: CSVYSGGYTF. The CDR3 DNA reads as TGCAGCGTTTATTCGGGTGGCTACACCTTC.

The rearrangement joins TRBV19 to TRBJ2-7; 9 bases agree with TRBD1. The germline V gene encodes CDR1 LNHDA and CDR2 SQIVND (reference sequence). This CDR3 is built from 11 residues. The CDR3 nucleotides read TGTGCTTCGGACAGGGGCTACGAGCAGTACGTC. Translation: CASDRGYEQYV.

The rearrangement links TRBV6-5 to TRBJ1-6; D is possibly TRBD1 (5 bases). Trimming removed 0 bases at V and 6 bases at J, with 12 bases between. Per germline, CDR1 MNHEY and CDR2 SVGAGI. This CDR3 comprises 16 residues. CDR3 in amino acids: CASSYSETAPNSPLHF. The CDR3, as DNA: TGTGCCAGCAGTTACTCGGAGACAGCCCCTAATTCACCCCTCCACTTT.

The CDR3 loop reads CATCGDRGPHTEAFF. CDR3 in DNA: TGTGCCACTTGTGGGGACAGGGGGCCCCACACTGAAGCTTTCTTT. The V and J genes are TRBV30 and TRBJ1-1; 12 nucleotides agree with TRBD1. V shed 8 bases, J shed 3 bases, and the junction held 10 bases outside the gene matches. Germline V CDR1 and CDR2: GTSNPN, SVGIG (reference sequence). The CDR3 totals 15 residues.

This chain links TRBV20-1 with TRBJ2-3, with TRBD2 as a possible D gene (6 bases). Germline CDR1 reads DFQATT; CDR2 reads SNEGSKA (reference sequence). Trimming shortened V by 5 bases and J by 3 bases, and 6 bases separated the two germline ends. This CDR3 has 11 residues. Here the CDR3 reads CSAGRTDTQYF. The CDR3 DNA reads TGCAGTGCTGGGAGGACAGATACGCAGTATTTT.

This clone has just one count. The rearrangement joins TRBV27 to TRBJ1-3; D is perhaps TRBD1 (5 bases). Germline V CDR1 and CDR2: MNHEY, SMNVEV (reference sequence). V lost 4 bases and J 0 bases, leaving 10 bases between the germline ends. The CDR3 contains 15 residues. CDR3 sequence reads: CASSYQGYSGNTIYF. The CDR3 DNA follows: TGTGCCAGCAGTTACCAGGGCTACTCTGGAAACACCATATATTTT.

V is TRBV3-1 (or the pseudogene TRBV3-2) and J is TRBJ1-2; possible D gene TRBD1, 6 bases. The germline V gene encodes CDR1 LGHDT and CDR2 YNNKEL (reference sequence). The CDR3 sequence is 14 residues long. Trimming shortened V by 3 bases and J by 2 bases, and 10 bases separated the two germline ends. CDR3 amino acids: CASSHRGLNYGYTF. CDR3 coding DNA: TGTGCCAGCAGCCACAGGGGTTTAAACTATGGCTACACCTTC.

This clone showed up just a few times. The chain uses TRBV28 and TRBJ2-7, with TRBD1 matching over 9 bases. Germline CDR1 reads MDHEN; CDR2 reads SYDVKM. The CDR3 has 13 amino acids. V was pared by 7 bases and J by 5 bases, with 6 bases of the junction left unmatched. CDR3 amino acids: CASKGQGHHEQYV. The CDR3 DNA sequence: TGTGCCAGCAAAGGACAGGGGCACCACGAGCAGTACGTC.

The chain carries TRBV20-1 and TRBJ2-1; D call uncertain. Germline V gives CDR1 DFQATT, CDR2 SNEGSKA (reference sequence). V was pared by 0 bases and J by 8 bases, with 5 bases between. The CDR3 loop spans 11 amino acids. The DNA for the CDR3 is TGCAGTGCTAGAGATTTCGATGAGCAGTTCTTC. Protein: CSARDFDEQFF.

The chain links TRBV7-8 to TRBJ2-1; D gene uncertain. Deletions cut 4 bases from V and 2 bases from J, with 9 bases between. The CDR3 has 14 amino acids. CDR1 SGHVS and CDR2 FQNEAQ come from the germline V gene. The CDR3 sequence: CASSSPGPYNEQFF. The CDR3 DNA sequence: TGTGCCAGCAGCTCCCCAGGTCCCTACAATGAGCAGTTCTTC.

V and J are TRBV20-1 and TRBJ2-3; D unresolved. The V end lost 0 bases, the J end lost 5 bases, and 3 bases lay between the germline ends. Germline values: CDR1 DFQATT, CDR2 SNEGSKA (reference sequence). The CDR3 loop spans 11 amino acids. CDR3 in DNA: TGCAGTGCTAGAGATCGAGATACGCAGTATTTT. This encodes CSARDRDTQYF.

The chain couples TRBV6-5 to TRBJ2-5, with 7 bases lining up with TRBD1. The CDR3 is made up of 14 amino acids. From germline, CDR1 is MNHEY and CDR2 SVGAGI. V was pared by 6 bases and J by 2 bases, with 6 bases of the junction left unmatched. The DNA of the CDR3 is TGTGCCAGCAGAAGGGACAGAGCTCAAGAGACCCAGTACTTC. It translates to CASRRDRAQETQYF.